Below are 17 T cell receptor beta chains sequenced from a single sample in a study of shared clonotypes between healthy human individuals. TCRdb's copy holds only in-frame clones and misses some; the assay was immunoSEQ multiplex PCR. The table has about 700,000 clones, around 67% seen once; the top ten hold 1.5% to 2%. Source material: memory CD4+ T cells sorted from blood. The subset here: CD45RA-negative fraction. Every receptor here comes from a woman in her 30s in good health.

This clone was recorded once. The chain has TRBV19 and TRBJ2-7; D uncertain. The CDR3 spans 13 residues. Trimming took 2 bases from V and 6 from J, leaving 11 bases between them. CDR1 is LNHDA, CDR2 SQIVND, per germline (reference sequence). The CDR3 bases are TGTGCCAGTAGTATACCCTGGGATTCCGAGCAGTACTTC. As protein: CASSIPWDSEQYF.

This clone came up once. CDR3 nucleotide sequence: TGTGCCAGCAGTTTTGGGGACAGGGACTACGAGCAGTACTTC. It is translated as CASSFGDRDYEQYF. The J gene is TRBJ2-7, the V gene TRBV28, with 9 bases identical to TRBD1. The junction had 3 bases not matched to a gene; V was cut back by 3 bases and J by 3 bases. Germline loops: CDR1 MDHEN, CDR2 SYDVKM. This CDR3 contains 14 residues.

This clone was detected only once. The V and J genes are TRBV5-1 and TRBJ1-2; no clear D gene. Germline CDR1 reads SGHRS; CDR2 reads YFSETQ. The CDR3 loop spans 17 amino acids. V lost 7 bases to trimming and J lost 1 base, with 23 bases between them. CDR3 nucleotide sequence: TGCGCCAGCCGACCCAATCAAGGCGGCACCCTTAACTATGGCTACACCTTC. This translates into CASRPNQGGTLNYGYTF. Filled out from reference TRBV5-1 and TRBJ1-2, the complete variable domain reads KAGVTQTPRYLIKTRGQQVTLSCSPISGHRSVSWYQQTPGQGLQFLFEYFSETQRNKGNFPGRFSGRQFSNSRSEMNVSTLELGDSALYLCASRPNQGGTLNYGYTFGSGTRLTVV.

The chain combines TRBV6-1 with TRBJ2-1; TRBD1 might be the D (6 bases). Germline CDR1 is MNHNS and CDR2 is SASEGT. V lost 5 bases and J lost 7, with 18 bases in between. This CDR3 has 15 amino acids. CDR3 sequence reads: CASSSDRMGYNEQFF. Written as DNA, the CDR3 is TGTGCCAGCAGTTCTGACAGGATGGGATATAATGAGCAGTTCTTC.

This chain's CDR3 is CASSGGALNTGELFF. The CDR3 region has the DNA TGTGCCAGCAGTGGGGGGGCCCTGAACACCGGGGAGCTGTTTTTT. V usage is TRBV2 and J usage is TRBJ2-2, with D perhaps given as TRBD1 or TRBD2 (6 bases each). This CDR3 region has 15 residues. V lost 4 bases to trimming and J lost 1 base, with 10 bases between them. Germline V CDR1 and CDR2: SNHLY, FYNNEI.

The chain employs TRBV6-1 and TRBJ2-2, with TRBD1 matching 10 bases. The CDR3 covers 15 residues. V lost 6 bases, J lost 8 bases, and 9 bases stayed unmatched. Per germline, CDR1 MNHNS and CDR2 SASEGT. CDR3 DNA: TGTGCCAGCAGCCGTGGACAGGGGGGGGCAGGGGAGCTGTTTTTT. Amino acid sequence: CASSRGQGGAGELFF.

CDR3 protein: CAWSSYGGDTDTQYF. CDR3 nucleotide sequence: TGTGCCTGGAGTTCTTATGGCGGAGACACAGATACGCAGTATTTT. The rearrangement joins TRBV30 to TRBJ2-3; the D is unclear. Germline CDR1 is GTSNPN and CDR2 is SVGIG (reference sequence). V lost 2 bases and J lost 2, with 14 bases in between. The CDR3 covers 15 residues.

The CDR3 nucleotides read TGTGCCAGCAGTTTGGGGGGGCGATACGAGCAGTACTTC. Translated: CASSLGGRYEQYF. The chain links TRBV28 to TRBJ2-7; D possibly corresponds to TRBD2 (7 bases). The V and J ends lost 3 bases and 4 bases respectively, with 10 bases between them. Per germline, CDR1 MDHEN and CDR2 SYDVKM. The CDR3 consists of 13 residues.

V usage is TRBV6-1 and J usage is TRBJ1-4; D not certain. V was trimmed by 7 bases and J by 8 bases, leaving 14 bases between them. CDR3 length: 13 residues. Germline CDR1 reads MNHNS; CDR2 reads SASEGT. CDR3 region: CASTPVVGEKLFF. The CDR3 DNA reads TGTGCCAGCACACCCGTGGTCGGGGAAAAACTGTTTTTT.

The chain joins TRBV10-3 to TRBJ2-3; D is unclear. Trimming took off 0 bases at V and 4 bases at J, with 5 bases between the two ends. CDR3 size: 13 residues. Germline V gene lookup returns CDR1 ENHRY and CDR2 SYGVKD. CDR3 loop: CAISESPADTQYF. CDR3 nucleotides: TGTGCCATCAGTGAGTCCCCCGCAGATACGCAGTATTTT.

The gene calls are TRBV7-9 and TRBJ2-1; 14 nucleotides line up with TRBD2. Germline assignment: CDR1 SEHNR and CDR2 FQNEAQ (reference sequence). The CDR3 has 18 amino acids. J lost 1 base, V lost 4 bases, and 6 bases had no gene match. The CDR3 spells CASSSEGLAGVSYNEQFF. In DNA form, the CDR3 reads TGTGCCAGCAGCTCCGAGGGACTAGCGGGAGTTTCCTACAATGAGCAGTTCTTC. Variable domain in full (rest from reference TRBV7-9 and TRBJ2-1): DTGVSQNPRHKITKRGQNVTFRCDPISEHNRLYWYRQTLGQGPEFLTYFQNEAQLEKSRLLSDRFSAERPKGSFSTLEIQRTEQGDSAMYLCASSSEGLAGVSYNEQFFGPGTRLTVL.

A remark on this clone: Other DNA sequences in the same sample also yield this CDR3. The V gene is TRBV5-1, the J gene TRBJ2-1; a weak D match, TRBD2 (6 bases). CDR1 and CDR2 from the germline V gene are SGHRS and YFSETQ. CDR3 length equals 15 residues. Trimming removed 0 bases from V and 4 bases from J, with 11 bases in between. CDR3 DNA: TGCGCCAGCAGCTTGGTGTCGGGAGCATACAATGAGCAGTTCTTC. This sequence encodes CASSLVSGAYNEQFF. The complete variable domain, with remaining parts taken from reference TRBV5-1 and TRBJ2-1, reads KAGVTQTPRYLIKTRGQQVTLSCSPISGHRSVSWYQQTPGQGLQFLFEYFSETQRNKGNFPGRFSGRQFSNSRSEMNVSTLELGDSALYLCASSLVSGAYNEQFFGPGTRLTVL.

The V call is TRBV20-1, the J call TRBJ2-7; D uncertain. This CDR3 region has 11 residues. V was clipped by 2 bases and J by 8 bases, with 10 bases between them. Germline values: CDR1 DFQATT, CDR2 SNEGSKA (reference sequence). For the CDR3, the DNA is TGCAGTGCTAGATCTCTTGACAAGCAGTACTTC. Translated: CSARSLDKQYF.

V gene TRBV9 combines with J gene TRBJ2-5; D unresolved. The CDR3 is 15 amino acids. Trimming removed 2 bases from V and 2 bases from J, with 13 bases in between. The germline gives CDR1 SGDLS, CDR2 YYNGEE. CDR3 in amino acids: CASSVVGQTQETQYF. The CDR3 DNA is TGTGCCAGCAGCGTGGTAGGGCAAACTCAAGAGACCCAGTACTTC.

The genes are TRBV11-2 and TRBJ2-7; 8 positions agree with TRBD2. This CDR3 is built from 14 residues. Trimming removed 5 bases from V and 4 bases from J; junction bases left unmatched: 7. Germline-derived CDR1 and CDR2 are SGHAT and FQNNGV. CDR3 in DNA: TGTGCCAGCAGCACCGCTAGCGGGTATTACGAGCAGTACTTC. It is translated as CASSTASGYYEQYF.

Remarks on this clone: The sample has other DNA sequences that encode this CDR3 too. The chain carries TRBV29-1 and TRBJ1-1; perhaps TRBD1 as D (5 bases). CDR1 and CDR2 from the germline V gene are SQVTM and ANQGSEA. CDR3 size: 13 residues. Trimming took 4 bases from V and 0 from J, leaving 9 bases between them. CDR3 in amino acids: CSVAGRMNTEAFF. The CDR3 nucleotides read TGCAGCGTTGCAGGGAGAATGAACACTGAAGCTTTCTTT.

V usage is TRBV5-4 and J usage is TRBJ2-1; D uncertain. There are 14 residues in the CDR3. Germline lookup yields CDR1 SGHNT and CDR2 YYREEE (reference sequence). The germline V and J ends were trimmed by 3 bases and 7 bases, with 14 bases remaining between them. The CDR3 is CASSSNPVVNEQFF. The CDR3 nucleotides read TGTGCCAGCAGCTCAAACCCGGTAGTGAATGAGCAGTTCTTC.